This paragraph reports one T cell receptor (beta chain). This sample stems from a study of OX40 agonist ivuxolimab in advanced cancers. Turning to the study itself: Patients received intravenous ivuxolimab every 2 weeks at 0.01 to 10 mg/kg.

TCRdb's copy holds only in-frame clones and misses some; the assay was immunoSEQ multiplex PCR. The repertoire consists of tens of thousands of clones, with 75% to 95% occurring once and the leading ten covering more than 50%. Germline values: CDR1 MRHNA, CDR2 SNTAGT. This CDR3 has 16 amino acids. V trimming: 4 bases; J trimming: 8 bases; junction bases outside the gene matches: 6. The receptor comes from an adult with an advanced solid tumor such as melanoma, head and neck, liver or kidney cancer. The rearrangement links TRBV6-4 to TRBJ2-1; the match to TRBD2 covers 15 bases. Sequencing used CD4+ or CD8+ T cells sorted from blood, obtained in a trial of the OX40 agonist ivuxolimab. The CDR3 sequence is CASSAGTSGGPDEQFF. As DNA, the CDR3 is TGTGCCAGCAGTGCCGGGACTAGCGGGGGGCCCGATGAGCAGTTCTTC.